The TCR beta chain under discussion was sequenced for a study of blood T cell repertoires in COVID-19 (dated by TCRdb to 2018 to 2021). As for the study more broadly: Recovered participants in ImmuneRACE Cohort 3 were defined as having two consecutive negative NP/OP PCR tests, clearance from a healthcare professional, or resolution of symptoms. The collaborator samples originated in the United States, Italy and Spain and spanned the acute and convalescent phases of COVID-19. The prospective study material was composed of cDNA or gDNA derived from T cells, B-cell-depleted T cells, or PBMCs. The dataset comprised deeply sampled blood TCRbeta repertoires from subjects exposed to, actively infected with, or recovered from COVID-19. The repertoires were released in a freely available public database meant as a resource for research on the immune response to SARS-CoV-2. Samples came from the ongoing ImmuneRACE study (first 160 participants) plus 1,254 subjects from 6 global collaborators. Sample metadata almost always included a de-identified subject ID, COVID-19 status, age in years and sex. Where available, HLA class I and class II types were taken from metadata supplied by the sample provider and were not determined by assay-based typing.

The paper as a whole reports these results and caveats: How much clinical and demographic metadata was included differed by source and by participant, and the metadata was provided uncurated.

Participants in the prospective study were aged roughly 18 to 100 years, lived in under 30 United States geographic areas, and enrolled through a virtual design. Cohort assignment in the prospective study relied on participant-reported clinical history from a screening survey and a study questionnaire. In the prospective study, mobile phlebotomists collected whole blood, serum and a nasopharyngeal or oropharyngeal swab from each participant. Over a roughly 2-month period, participants in the prospective study had the option of providing additional blood draws and questionnaires. Blood samples from the prospective study were shipped frozen or at room temperature prior to DNA extraction. With respect to this clone: Its antigen target is currently unknown. Per-base qualities were not stored, and no clone one base away is much larger.

The immunoSEQ Assay, a bias-controlled multiplex PCR, was used to amplify TCRbeta CDR3 regions from genomic DNA. The original methods were these. Nucleated cell counts per sample were estimated from amplification of reference gene primers within the assay. Sequence reads were collapsed and filtered to measure the absolute abundance of every unique TCRbeta CDR3 rearrangement. For each sample, productive Simpson clonality was calculated by taking the square root of Simpson's diversity index across productive rearrangements. TCRdb retrieved this table from immuneACCESS and kept in-frame rearrangements only. Not all clones are present; in checked studies, unresolved V genes account for under half, and no reason is known for the remainder. V, J and clone size are those of that table, while D and trimming were read from the DNA. The sample table records roughly 150,000 clones; 84% of these occur just once. Of the sample, around 3.9% is held by the ten largest clones.

The receptor was isolated from a man between 50 and 59 years old in a cohort exposed to, infected with or recovered from COVID-19 (not recorded which). Sample: PBMCs or T cells enriched from blood (not recorded which).

The CDR3 corresponds to CASSLERQGARTEAFF. The sequence in DNA is TGTGCCAGCAGCTTAGAAAGACAGGGGGCGCGCACTGAAGCTTTCTTT. The sequence links TRBV11-2 to TRBJ1-1; a stretch of 10 junction bases matches TRBD1. As encoded in the germline V gene, CDR1 is SGHAT while CDR2 is FQNNGV. Taken from cysteine to phenylalanine, the CDR3 has 16 residues. Solely the CDR3 DNA is kept, with 48 bases framed from the first base. Unmatched junction bases come to 5, with V trimmed by 0 bases and J by 4 bases.